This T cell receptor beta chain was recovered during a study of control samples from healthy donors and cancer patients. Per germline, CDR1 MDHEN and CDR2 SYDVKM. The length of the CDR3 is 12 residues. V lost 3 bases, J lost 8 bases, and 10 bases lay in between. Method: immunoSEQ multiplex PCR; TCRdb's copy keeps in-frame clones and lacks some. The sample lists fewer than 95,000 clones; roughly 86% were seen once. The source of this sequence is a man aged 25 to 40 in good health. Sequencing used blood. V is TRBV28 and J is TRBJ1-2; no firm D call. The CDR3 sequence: CASSFQAGGYTF. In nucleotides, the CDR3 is TGTGCCAGCAGTTTCCAAGCAGGCGGCTACACCTTC.